The T cell receptor beta chain described here comes from a study of blood T cells in healthy people across ages. Points from the study as a whole: The diversity estimates, figures obtained from one million T cells, were considered underestimates. A roughly linear fall in TCR beta diversity per million T cells was seen with increasing age.

In regard to this clonotype: Its specificity is unknown.

A second PCR, run for about 6 to 12 cycles, used a sample-barcoded 5' primer plus a J-beta primer mix. TCRdb re-analysed the 5' RACE reads in MiXCR, keeping a single row per CDR3 protein. The sample lists 780,000 or so distinct CDR3 sequences, about 61% occurring once. Per sample, a minimum of 6.5 million PBMCs were isolated. This CDR3 is built from 13 residues. The germline gives CDR1 MDHEN, CDR2 SYDVKM. The V gene lost 5 bases and the J gene lost 4 bases, with 11 bases spanning the gap. The sequence was obtained from a man between 35 and 55 years old in good health. Specimen: blood. The rearrangement joins TRBV28 to TRBJ2-5, with a weak D call TRBD1 (7 bases). This CDR3 is CASSSQGGETQYF. CDR3 nucleotides: TGTGCCAGCAGTAGCCAGGGGGGAGAGACCCAGTACTTC. Combining the CDR3 with reference TRBV28 and TRBJ2-5 gives the whole variable domain DVKVTQSSRYLVKRTGEKVFLECVQDMDHENMFWYRQDPGLGLRLIYFSYDVKMKEKGDIPEGYSVSREKKERFSLILESASTNQTSMYLCASSSQGGETQYFGPGTRLLVL.